This is a list of T cell receptor beta chains from one sample in a study of shared clonotypes between healthy human individuals. Assay used: immunoSEQ multiplex PCR; TCRdb lists only in-frame clones, some missing. In the table there are over a million clones, 75% to 80% of which are singletons. The sample taken for sequencing was memory CD4+ T cells from PBMCs. The receptors derive from a man aged 18-30 years in good health. Some clones in this sample may be carry-over from other donors' samples. Each CDR3 is given with its conserved first and last residue. The D gene is left open where the match is weak. Size values are once, few and many counts, or a class for expanded clones, and some rows have none.

j_call d_call clone_size v_call cdr3_nt cdr3_aa
TRBJ1-4 NA NA TRBV4-2 TGTGCCAGCAGCCAAAGTGGAGGAGAAAAACTGTTTTTT CASSQSGGEKLFF
TRBJ1-2 NA NA TRBV18 TGTGCCAGCTCACCTTCATGGCAGGGAAACTATGGCTACACCTTC CASSPSWQGNYGYTF
TRBJ2-2 TRBD2 NA TRBV29-1 TGCAGCGTGACAATAGCGGGAGCGAACACCGGGGAGCTGTTTTTT CSVTIAGANTGELFF
TRBJ1-2 NA NA TRBV18 TGTGCCAGCTCACCAAGGGGCGGGTATGGCTACACCTTC CASSPRGGYGYTF
TRBJ2-2 NA NA TRBV27 TGTGCCAGCAGTTTGGGGGGTGGACGGGAGCTGTTTTTT CASSLGGGRELFF
TRBJ2-7 TRBD2 NA TRBV9 TGTGCCAGCAGCCCGCGACTAGCGGGATTGCACGAGCAGTACTTC CASSPRLAGLHEQYF
TRBJ1-5 TRBD1 once TRBV28 TGTGCCAGCAGTTTTACCGGGACAGGGGGCGATCAGCCCCAGCATTTT CASSFTGTGGDQPQHF
TRBJ1-2 NA many TRBV15 TGTGCCACCAGCGCCAGTCATCGGGACGGCCACTTGGGCTACACCTTC CATSASHRDGHLGYTF
TRBJ2-5 NA NA TRBV2 TGTGCCAGCAGTGACCGTCCCCTGGGGGGACAAGAGACCCAGTACTTC CASSDRPLGGQETQYF
TRBJ2-5 TRBD2 NA TRBV5-4 TGTGCCAGCAGCCGACTAGCGCCGGATGAGACCCAGTACTTC CASSRLAPDETQYF
TRBJ1-4 NA NA TRBV18 TGTGCCAGCTCCCCCGGATTAAATGAAAAACTGTTTTTT CASSPGLNEKLFF
TRBJ2-7 TRBD2 NA TRBV5-4 TGTGCCAGCAGCTCCCGGTGGGCTAGCGGGAGGGTGGTTGTCAACGAGCAGTACTTC CASSSRWASGRVVVNEQYF
TRBJ1-4 NA NA TRBV5-1 TGCGCCAGCAGAATGAACGAGGGGGGTGCCCAACTGTTTTTT CASRMNEGGAQLFF
TRBJ2-2 NA few TRBV7-9 TGTGCCAGCAGCCAGCGAAGTGCGAACACCGGGGAGCTGTTTTTT CASSQRSANTGELFF
TRBJ2-3 NA NA TRBV7-9 TGTGCCAGCAGCCCTTTCGGAAGCACCGATACGCAGTATTTT CASSPFGSTDTQYF
TRBJ1-5 NA NA TRBV5-4 TGTGCCAGCAGCTTCGCACCACTCCGCGGGGGAGTGGGTCAGCCCCAGCATTTT CASSFAPLRGGVGQPQHF
TRBJ1-2 NA NA TRBV7-9 TGTGCCAGCAGCTTACAGGGAATAGATGGCTACACCTTC CASSLQGIDGYTF
TRBJ1-1 TRBD1 NA TRBV18 TGTGCCAGCTCACCACCGGACAGGAGGGGTGAAGCTTTCTTT CASSPPDRRGEAFF
TRBJ2-3 NA NA TRBV18 TGTGCCAGCTCGCGAAGGCGAGGCAGGGAAGGTGACACAGATACGCAGTATTTT CASSRRRGREGDTDTQYF
TRBJ2-2 NA NA TRBV11-3 TGTGCCAGCAGCCCAGGGGTGGGGCGATACACCGGGGAGCTGTTTTTT CASSPGVGRYTGELFF
TRBJ1-2 TRBD1 NA TRBV19 TGTGCCAGTAGTCGGACAGGGGGCGCCTATGGCTACACCTTC CASSRTGGAYGYTF
TRBJ1-5 NA once TRBV18 TGTGCCAGCTCACCACAGTGGGAAAGGCCCCAGCATTTT CASSPQWERPQHF
TRBJ1-5 NA many TRBV28 TGTGCCAGCAGTTTTACCCTGTATAGCAATCAGCCCCAGCATTTT CASSFTLYSNQPQHF
TRBJ2-3 TRBD2 NA TRBV7-2 TGTGCCAGCAGCCTAGCGGGAGCAGCAGATACGCAGTATTTT CASSLAGAADTQYF
TRBJ2-1 TRBD1 NA TRBV29-1 TGCAGCGGCCACTGGACAGGGATTTCCAATGAGCAGTTCTTC CSGHWTGISNEQFF
TRBJ1-1 NA NA TRBV29-1 TGCAGCGTTGACACTGACATGAACACTGAAGCTTTCTTT CSVDTDMNTEAFF
TRBJ2-1 NA NA TRBV27 TGTGCCAGCAGACTTAGAGAGGGTTACAATGAGCAGTTCTTC CASRLREGYNEQFF
TRBJ2-2 NA NA TRBV2 TGTGCCAGCAGTGAAGACAGGGTAGGCACCGGGGAGCTGTTTTTT CASSEDRVGTGELFF
TRBJ2-1 TRBD2 NA TRBV25-1 TGTGCCAGCAGTGCAGGTACGGGACTAGCGGGAGGGCTTCGACAGTTCTTC CASSAGTGLAGGLRQFF
TRBJ2-3 NA NA TRBV5-1 TGCGCCAGCAGCTTCTCGCTAGATACGCAGTATTTT CASSFSLDTQYF
TRBJ2-4 NA NA TRBV7-3 TGTGCCAGCAGCTTAGACAACAAAAACATTCAGTACTTC CASSLDNKNIQYF
TRBJ2-2 NA NA TRBV11-3 TGTGCCAGCAGCTTAAAAGGCACCGGGGAGCTGTTTTTT CASSLKGTGELFF
TRBJ1-2 TRBD1 NA TRBV10-3 TGTGCCATCAGTCGACAGGGCGGAAACTATGGCTACACCTTC CAISRQGGNYGYTF
TRBJ1-2 NA NA TRBV27 TGTGCCAGCAGTCCCGTAGTTGGGACACGGACCTCCTATGGCTACACCTTC CASSPVVGTRTSYGYTF
TRBJ1-5 NA NA TRBV29-1 TGCAGCGTTGGTAGCGGGCCGGTACGCCGCAATCAGCCCCAGCATTTT CSVGSGPVRRNQPQHF
TRBJ2-3 NA NA TRBV7-2 TGTGCCAGCAGTTCACAGGTCTCACCGGGAGATACGCAGTATTTT CASSSQVSPGDTQYF
TRBJ1-2 TRBD1 NA TRBV5-6 TGTGCCAGCAGCTTGGTGGGACAGGCAGCTAACTATGGCTACACCTTC CASSLVGQAANYGYTF
TRBJ1-1 NA NA TRBV7-8 TGTGCCAGCAGCTCAGCAGAGGGTCCAAACACTGAAGCTTTCTTT CASSSAEGPNTEAFF
TRBJ1-3 NA NA TRBV7-2 TGTGCCAGCAGCTTAGGGACCTTAGGTGGAAACACCATATATTTT CASSLGTLGGNTIYF
TRBJ2-1 NA NA TRBV7-9 TGTGCCAGCAATCAGGACTATGAGCAGTTCTTC CASNQDYEQFF
TRBJ2-3 TRBD2 NA TRBV27 TGTGCCAGCAGTTTAGCGGGAGGGAGCACAGATACGCAGTATTTT CASSLAGGSTDTQYF
TRBJ2-7 TRBD2 NA TRBV7-2 TGTGCCAGCAGCCTTGCCGGACTAGCAATGGACCCCTACGAGCAGTACTTC CASSLAGLAMDPYEQYF
TRBJ1-1 NA NA TRBV1 TGCACCAGCAGCCAAGCCCCGAGGGACAGTCTGAATATGAACACTGAAGCTTTCTTT CTSSQAPRDSLNMNTEAFF
TRBJ2-6 NA NA TRBV28 TGTGCCAGCAGTTTCCCTGGACGGGGCACTGGGGCCAACGTCCTGACTTTC CASSFPGRGTGANVLTF
TRBJ2-7 TRBD2 NA TRBV6-5 TGTGCCAGCAGGGGGGCTAGCGGGAGTTACGAGCAGTACTTC CASRGASGSYEQYF
TRBJ1-2 NA NA TRBV5-1 TGCGCCAGCAGCTTGGTCGGCAGGGCCTATGGCTACACCTTC CASSLVGRAYGYTF
TRBJ2-3 TRBD2 NA TRBV2 TGTGCCAGCAGCCCACTAGCGGGAGGGAGCACAGATACGCAGTATTTT CASSPLAGGSTDTQYF
TRBJ2-5 NA NA TRBV4-2 TGTGCCAGCAGCCAAAGGGGTTCGGCGGGCCGACGCGAGATCGAGACCCAGTACTTC CASSQRGSAGRREIETQYF
TRBJ2-7 NA NA TRBV7-3 TGTGCCAGCAGCCCGGGTCCGACCTACGAGCAGTACTTC CASSPGPTYEQYF
TRBJ2-5 TRBD1 NA TRBV28 TGTGCCAGCAGTTTCCACGACAGGGGAGAGACCCAGTACTTC CASSFHDRGETQYF
TRBJ1-2 NA NA TRBV7-9 TGTGCCAGCAGCTCCGTCAACCCAGGGGTCGGCTACACCTTC CASSSVNPGVGYTF
TRBJ2-1 TRBD1 once TRBV4-1 TGCGCCAGCAGCCCTCAACCGACCGGGACAGCCTCTTTATACAATGAGCAGTTCTTC CASSPQPTGTASLYNEQFF
TRBJ2-3 NA NA TRBV5-4 TGTGCCAGCAGCTTAAAGGTCGGGGGCAGCACAGATACGCAGTATTTT CASSLKVGGSTDTQYF
TRBJ2-1 TRBD2 NA TRBV10-3 TGTGCCATCAGCAGACTAGCGGGAGGGGGAATTAATGAGCAGTTCTTC CAISRLAGGGINEQFF
TRBJ2-3 NA NA TRBV6-6 TGTGCCAGCAGCCCAGCCGGGGGAACGCAGTATTTT CASSPAGGTQYF
TRBJ2-7 NA NA TRBV7-6 TGTGCCAGCAGCTTAGTGGGGACATCAACCTACGAGCAGTACTTC CASSLVGTSTYEQYF
TRBJ2-7 TRBD2 NA TRBV6-6 TGTGCCAGCAGTCCGAGACTAGCGGGGGAATACGAGCAGTACTTC CASSPRLAGEYEQYF
TRBJ1-2 NA NA TRBV7-9 TGTGCCAGCAGCCCGACAGGTTATGGCTACACCTTC CASSPTGYGYTF
TRBJ2-7 NA NA TRBV30 TGTGCCTGGAGGGCAAGGGCCTACGAGCAGTACTTC CAWRARAYEQYF
TRBJ1-5 NA NA TRBV6-6 TGTGCCAGCAGTTACTCCGCGAGTTTTCAGCCCCAGCATTTT CASSYSASFQPQHF